This is a list of T cell receptor beta chains from one sample in a study of regulatory T cells in long-lasting Graves disease. TCRdb called the multiplex PCR reads again in MiXCR, with one record for every CDR3 protein. Of 360,000 or so distinct CDR3 sequences in the sample, roughly 17% were seen once. This sample also appeared in a second study, on T cells in Graves' hyperthyroidism and ophthalmopathy.

The starting material was peripheral blood mononuclear cells (PBMCs), obtained at new diagnosis, from a patient treated with antithyroid drugs. These receptors were collected from a man between 40 and 49 years old with Graves disease. Both conserved end residues are part of each CDR3. The D gene is left open where the match is weak. Clone size is given for some rows only: seen once, a few or many times, or a class if the clone is expanded.

d_gene	abundance	j_gene	v_gene	CDR3nt	CDR3aa
NA	NA	TRBJ1-3	TRBV5-4	TGTGCCAGCAGCTCCGGACAGAACCTTGGAAACACCATATATTTT	CASSSGQNLGNTIYF
NA	many	TRBJ2-7	TRBV7-2	TGTGCCAGCAGCTTAGTACCGGTCGCCTACGAGCAGTACTTC	CASSLVPVAYEQYF
NA	few	TRBJ2-7	TRBV4-1	TGCGCCAGCAGCCAAGTATGGTTCCACGAGCAGTACTTC	CASSQVWFHEQYF
TRBD2	many	TRBJ2-2	TRBV18	TGTGCCAGCTCACCACCGACTAGCGCTGACACCGGGGAGCTGTTTTTT	CASSPPTSADTGELFF
TRBD2	many	TRBJ2-5	TRBV6-2/TRBV6-3	TGTGCCAGCACTCAGCGGGGGGACCAAGAGACCCAGTACTTC	CASTQRGDQETQYF
TRBD2	many	TRBJ2-7	TRBV12-3/TRBV12-4	TGTGCCAGCGCCCTGGGGGGGGTTCGTAATTACGAGCAGTACTTC	CASALGGVRNYEQYF
NA	many	TRBJ2-5	TRBV7-2	TGTGCCAGCAACAGGGCTGAGACCCAGTACTTC	CASNRAETQYF
NA	many	TRBJ1-1	TRBV6-1	TGTGCCAGCGTAGGGCAGGGGAACACTGAAGCTTTCTTT	CASVGQGNTEAFF
NA	many	TRBJ2-4	TRBV4-1	TGCGCCAGCAGCTTACAGGGAGTTGGGGCCAAAAACATTCAGTACTTC	CASSLQGVGAKNIQYF
NA	few	TRBJ2-2	TRBV27	TGTGCCAGCAGTCCGCGGGGGCGGGTCGATAGGGGGAGGCCCGGGGAGCTGTTTTTT	CASSPRGRVDRGRPGELFF
TRBD1	many	TRBJ2-1	TRBV5-1	TGCGCCAGCAGCTTGGGCTTACAGGGGGCTGGTGAGCAGTTCTTC	CASSLGLQGAGEQFF
NA	many	TRBJ2-3	TRBV2	TGTGCCAGCAGTGAATTCCAGGGAGGAGATACGCAGTATTTT	CASSEFQGGDTQYF
NA	NA	TRBJ2-3	TRBV6-1	TGTGCCAGCAGTCCCGACGGAGTCCGAAGCACAGATACGCAGTATTTT	CASSPDGVRSTDTQYF
NA	NA	TRBJ1-6	TRBV6-2/TRBV6-3	TGTGCCAGCAGTTACTCATTGGGGAGCTCCTATAATTCACCCCTCCACTTT	CASSYSLGSSYNSPLHF
TRBD1	NA	TRBJ2-2	TRBV12-3/TRBV12-4	TGTGCCAGCAGCTACGTACAGGGGGCTGGCGATACCGGGGAGCTGTTTTTT	CASSYVQGAGDTGELFF